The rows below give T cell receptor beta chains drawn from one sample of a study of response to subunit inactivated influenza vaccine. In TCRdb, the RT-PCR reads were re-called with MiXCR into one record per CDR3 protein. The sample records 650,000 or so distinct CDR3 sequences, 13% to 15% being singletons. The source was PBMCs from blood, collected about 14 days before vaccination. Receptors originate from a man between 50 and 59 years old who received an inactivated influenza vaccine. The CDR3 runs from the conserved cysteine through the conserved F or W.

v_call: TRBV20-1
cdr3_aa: CSAHPGTSGSYEQYF

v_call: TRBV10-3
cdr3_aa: CAISDDREGKEQFF

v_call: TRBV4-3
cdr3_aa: CASSPRVDNEQFF

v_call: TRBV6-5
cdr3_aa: CASSYREHGYEQYF

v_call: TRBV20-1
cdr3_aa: CSATRGSGTSGGTDTQYF

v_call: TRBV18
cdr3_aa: CASSLGQAGFQFF

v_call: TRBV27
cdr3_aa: CASSSGTSGSGEQYF

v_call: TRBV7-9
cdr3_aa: CASSSLLAPLEQYF

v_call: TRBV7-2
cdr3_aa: CASSGWVGAPYEQYF

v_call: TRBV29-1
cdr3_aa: CSVEDLWSGGTDTQYF

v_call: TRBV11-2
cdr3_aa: CASSAQYGRGPGDTQYF

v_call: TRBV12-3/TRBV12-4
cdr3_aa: CASSFSRSSYNSPLHF

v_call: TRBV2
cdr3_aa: CASSDGTITYNEQFF

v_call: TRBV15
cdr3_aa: CATSRERTLNTEAFF

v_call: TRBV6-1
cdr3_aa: CASSGTGLAPYNEQFF

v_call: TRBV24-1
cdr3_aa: CATSDVINNEQFF

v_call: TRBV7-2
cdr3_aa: CASSLRLAAGANVLTF

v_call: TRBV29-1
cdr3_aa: CSVGAAETQYF

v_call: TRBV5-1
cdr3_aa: CASSLNPRTSGYQETQYF

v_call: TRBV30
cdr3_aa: CAWSPLSGGGYEQYF

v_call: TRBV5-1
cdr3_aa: CASGTGTGEQYF

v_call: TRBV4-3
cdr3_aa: CACSQDSREGSIGELFF

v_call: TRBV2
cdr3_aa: CASSERGSGYTF

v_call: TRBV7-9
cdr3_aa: CASSLYVGGSTEAFF

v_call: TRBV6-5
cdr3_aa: CASSYQPPGQGSYEQYF

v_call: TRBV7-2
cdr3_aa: CASSFASLGWGRATDTQYF

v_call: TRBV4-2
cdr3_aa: CASSGPGLAGLLAKNIQYF

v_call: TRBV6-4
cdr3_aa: CASSAVAAGTGNNYGYTF

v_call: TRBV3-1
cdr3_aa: CASSHTTSGLYNEQFF

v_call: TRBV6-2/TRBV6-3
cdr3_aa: CASSYGHQKETQYF

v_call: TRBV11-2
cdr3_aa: CASRSGINEQFF

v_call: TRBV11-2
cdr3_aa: CASSFLAYNEQFF

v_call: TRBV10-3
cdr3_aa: CAISASGGTGNEQFF

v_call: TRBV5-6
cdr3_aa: CASSLGGAGNYEQYF

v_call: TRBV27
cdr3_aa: CASSQGLAGAAYEQYF

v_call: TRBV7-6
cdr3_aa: CASSPDTNTEAFF

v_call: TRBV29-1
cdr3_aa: CSVERWYRGRDEQFF

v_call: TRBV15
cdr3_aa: CATSRDGYEQYF

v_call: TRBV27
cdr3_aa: CASSYRDNTEAFF

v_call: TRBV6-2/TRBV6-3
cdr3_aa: CASRKTGSSYNEQFF

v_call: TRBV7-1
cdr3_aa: CASSSSRLGQGAPGELSGANVLTF

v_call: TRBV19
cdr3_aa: CASSTSGRGYNEQFF

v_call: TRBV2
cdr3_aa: CASTADSSYNSPLHF